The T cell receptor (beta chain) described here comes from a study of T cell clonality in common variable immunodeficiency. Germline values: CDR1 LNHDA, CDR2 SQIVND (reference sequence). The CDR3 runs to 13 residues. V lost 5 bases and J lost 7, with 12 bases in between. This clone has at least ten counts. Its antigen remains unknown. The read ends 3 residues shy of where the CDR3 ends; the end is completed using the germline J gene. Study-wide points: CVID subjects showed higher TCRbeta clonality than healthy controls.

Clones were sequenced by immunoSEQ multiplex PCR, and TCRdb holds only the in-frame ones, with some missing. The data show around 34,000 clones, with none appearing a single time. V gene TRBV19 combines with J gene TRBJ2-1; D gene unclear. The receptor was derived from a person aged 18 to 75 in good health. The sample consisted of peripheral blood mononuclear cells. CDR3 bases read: TGTGCCAGTAGTGCCTCCCTAATAAATGAG. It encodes CASSASLINE. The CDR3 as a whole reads CASSASLINEQFF.